Below are 21 T cell receptor beta chains sequenced from a single sample in a study of blood T cells in healthy people across ages. A second PCR, run for roughly 6 to 11 cycles, used a sample-barcoded 5' primer plus a J-beta primer mix. From the 5' RACE reads, TCRdb called clonotypes with MiXCR, one entry per CDR3 protein. The sample lists about a million distinct CDR3 sequences, 51% occurring once. The sequenced sample consisted of blood. These receptors originate from an older woman in good health.

The chain is built from TRBV7-3 and TRBJ2-1; 10 bases match TRBD2. Trimming cost V 0 bases and J 5 bases; bases outside gene matches: 10. This CDR3 region has 18 residues. Germline V gene sequence: CDR1 SGHTA, CDR2 FQGTGA. This CDR3 is CASSLTGITSGKNNEQFF. CDR3 nucleotide sequence: TGTGCCAGCAGCTTAACCGGCATAACTAGCGGGAAAAACAATGAGCAGTTCTTC.

This clonotype appeared a few times. The chain employs TRBV6-2 or TRBV6-3 and TRBJ2-7; tentatively, D is TRBD1 or TRBD2 (5 bases each). The CDR3 is 13 residues long. The V end lost 2 bases, the J end lost 5 bases, and 10 bases lay between the germline ends. The germline CDR1 and CDR2 sequences are MNHEY and SVGEGT. Here the CDR3 reads CASSYVGTHEQYF. Written as DNA, the CDR3 is TGTGCCAGCAGTTACGTTGGGACCCACGAGCAGTACTTC.

J is TRBJ2-1 and V is TRBV12-3 or TRBV12-4; D gene unclear. V lost 5 bases to trimming and J lost 9 bases, with 17 bases between them. CDR3 size: 14 residues. The DNA of the CDR3 is TGTGCCAGCAGTGTGTCCTCGGGCAGGACTGAGCAGTTCTTC. Translation gives CASSVSSGRTEQFF.

The chain recombines TRBV2 with TRBJ2-3; D unresolved. Trimming stripped 5 bases from V and 4 bases from J, with 7 bases between. The CDR3 contains 12 residues. The germline gives CDR1 SNHLY, CDR2 FYNNEI. CDR3 sequence: CASSYTSDTQYF. In DNA form, the CDR3 reads TGTGCCAGCAGTTATACTTCAGATACGCAGTATTTT.

This clonotype has at least ten counts. The chain uses TRBV12-3 or TRBV12-4 and TRBJ1-6; unclear D gene. Trimming shortened V by 4 bases and J by 10 bases, and 11 bases separated the two germline ends. The CDR3 is 13 residues long. For the CDR3, the DNA is TGTGCCAGCAGTTCCCGTAGAGGGTCACCCCTCCACTTT. This encodes CASSSRRGSPLHF.

In this sample, this clonotype turned up once. The chain is built from TRBV3-1 and TRBJ2-1; possible D gene TRBD2, 7 bases. The CDR3 contains 17 residues. V was cut by 8 bases and J by 0 bases, with 20 bases left in between. Germline V CDR1 and CDR2: LGHDT, YNNKEL (reference sequence). The CDR3 loop is CASSQRGRGLSYNEQFF. CDR3 nucleotide sequence: TGTGCCAGCTCCCAAAGGGGGAGGGGACTCTCCTACAATGAGCAGTTCTTC.

This clonotype has just a few counts. This chain links TRBV7-2 with TRBJ1-6; 9 nucleotides align to TRBD1. The CDR3 runs 14 residues. Germline CDR1 is SGHTA and CDR2 is FQGNSA. V dropped 4 bases and J dropped 7; count of bases not matched to a gene: 2. CDR3 in amino acids: CASSSDRGNSPLHF. The CDR3 nucleotides read TGTGCCAGCAGCTCGGACAGGGGAAATTCACCCCTCCACTTT.

The genes are TRBV12-3 or TRBV12-4 and TRBJ2-2; 8 bases are a match to TRBD2. The trim removed 6 bases at V and 4 bases at J, leaving 10 bases unmatched. The CDR3 sequence is 16 residues long. This CDR3 reads CASSLSGELRTGELFF. Written as DNA, the CDR3 is TGTGCCAGCAGCCTTAGCGGGGAATTGCGCACCGGGGAGCTGTTTTTT.

CDR3 sequence reads: CASSPDTGGSEQYF. CDR3 nucleotides: TGTGCCAGCAGCCCGGATACTGGGGGTTCCGAGCAGTACTTC. The chain couples TRBV11-2 to TRBJ2-7, with D perhaps being TRBD1 or TRBD2 (5 bases each). Looked up from germline, CDR1 is SGHAT and CDR2 is FQNNGV. The CDR3 covers 14 residues. Trimming removed 5 bases at V and 6 bases at J, with 17 bases between.

V usage is TRBV7-9 and J usage is TRBJ2-5; D may be TRBD2 (6 bases). The CDR3 runs 12 residues. Germline V lookup: CDR1 SEHNR, CDR2 FQNEAQ (reference sequence). Trimming stripped 8 bases from V and 5 bases from J, with 12 bases between. CDR3 nucleotides: TGTGCCAGCGGGGCGGGGTTGGAGACCCAGTACTTC. This translates into CASGAGLETQYF.

This clonotype was detected a few times. This CDR3 reads CASSEMYEQFF. The DNA of the CDR3 is TGTGCCAGCAGCGAAATGTATGAGCAGTTCTTC. V and J are TRBV7-2 and TRBJ2-1; D is ambiguous. The germline V gene has CDR1 SGHTA and CDR2 FQGNSA. V shed 5 bases and J shed 8 bases, with 7 bases lying between them. The CDR3 contains 11 residues. Full variable domain (missing parts from reference TRBV7-2 and TRBJ2-1): GAGVSQSPSNKVTEKGKDVELRCDPISGHTALYWYRQSLGQGLEFLIYFQGNSAPDKSGLPSDRFSAERTGGSVSTLTIQRTQQEDSAVYLCASSEMYEQFFGPGTRLTVL.

The chain recombines TRBV9 with TRBJ1-2, with no clear D. Germline-derived CDR1 and CDR2 are SGDLS and YYNGEE. CDR3 length: 14 amino acids. Trimming shortened V by 4 bases and J by 8 bases, and 18 bases separated the two germline ends. CDR3 region: CASSPRIDALGYTF. CDR3 DNA: TGTGCCAGCAGCCCCCGGATAGACGCCTTAGGCTACACCTTC. Full variable domain (outside the CDR3, taken from reference TRBV9 and TRBJ1-2): DSGVTQTPKHLITATGQRVTLRCSPRSGDLSVYWYQQSLDQGLQFLIQYYNGEERAKGNILERFSAQQFPDLHSELNLSSLELGDSALYFCASSPRIDALGYTFGSGTRLTVV.

The chain links TRBV7-2 to TRBJ1-5; unclear D gene. V was cut by 0 bases and J by 5 bases, with 14 bases left in between. Germline CDR1 SGHTA, CDR2 FQGNSA. The CDR3 contains 16 residues. The CDR3 sequence: CASSLAAGRSYQPQHF. The CDR3 DNA follows: TGTGCCAGCAGCTTAGCTGCCGGCCGGAGCTATCAGCCCCAGCATTTT.

As regards this clonotype: The junction does not match germline at one end; this may be a read error. V gene TRBV28 combines with J gene TRBJ2-1, with D hard to call. The germline V gene encodes CDR1 MDHEN and CDR2 SYDVKM. The CDR3 sequence is 15 residues long. For the CDR3, the DNA is TGTGCCGGCAGTGGCAGGCGGTCAGACTACAATGAGCAGTTCTTC. Protein sequence: CAGSGRRSDYNEQFF.

V and J are TRBV20-1 and TRBJ2-7; 8 positions match TRBD1. V was clipped by 4 bases and J by 6 bases; unmatched bases: 11. This CDR3 spans 14 amino acids. CDR1 and CDR2 from the germline V gene are DFQATT and SNEGSKA (reference sequence). CDR3 residues: CSATSPRGLGEQYF. In nucleotides, the CDR3 is TGCAGTGCTACTAGCCCCAGGGGGCTTGGCGAGCAGTACTTC.

This clonotype was seen once. The J gene is TRBJ1-2, the V gene TRBV18; perhaps TRBD1 as D (6 bases). The CDR3 runs 16 residues. Trimming left V 3 bases short and J 12 bases short, with 26 bases between. Per the germline V gene, CDR1 is KGHSH and CDR2 is LQKENI. The chain's CDR3 is CASSPKTGLLLLHNTF. For the CDR3, the DNA is TGTGCCAGCTCACCTAAAACAGGGTTGCTCCTTTTGCATAACACCTTC.

This chain links TRBV20-1 with TRBJ2-1, with 12 bases matching TRBD2. This CDR3 region has 16 residues. V shed 3 bases, J shed 1 base, and the junction held 4 bases outside the gene matches. Germline V gives CDR1 DFQATT, CDR2 SNEGSKA (reference sequence). CDR3: CSARTSGGVSYNEQFF. CDR3 DNA: TGCAGTGCTAGGACTAGCGGGGGTGTTTCCTACAATGAGCAGTTCTTC.

This rearrangement joins TRBV18 to TRBJ1-1, with D possibly being TRBD1 (5 bases). The V gene's germline CDR1 is KGHSH and CDR2 LQKENI. The V gene lost 0 bases and the J gene lost 8 bases, with 13 bases spanning the gap. The CDR3 has 14 amino acids. CDR3 residues: CASSPPIAGNEAFF. CDR3 nucleotides: TGTGCCAGCTCACCACCCATCGCAGGGAACGAAGCTTTCTTT.

This sequence joins TRBV12-3 or TRBV12-4 and TRBJ2-1, with D uncertain. This CDR3 has 11 residues. Between the trimmed V and J ends, which lost 2 bases and 9 bases, there was a span of 5 bases. The CDR3 DNA reads as TGTGCCAGCAGTTTACGGGTTGAGCAGTTCTTC. Encoded protein: CASSLRVEQFF.

This clonotype occurred once. V gene TRBV18 combines with J gene TRBJ2-3, with D maybe TRBD1 (5 bases). Germline CDR1 reads KGHSH; CDR2 reads LQKENI. Trimming took off 0 bases at V and 2 bases at J, with 15 bases between the two ends. CDR3 length: 17 amino acids. Here the CDR3 reads CASSPPTTAYSTDTQYF. CDR3 in DNA: TGTGCCAGCTCACCACCAACGACAGCATACTCCACAGATACGCAGTATTTT.

J is TRBJ2-7 and V is TRBV10-3, with D possibly being TRBD1 (6 bases). Germline CDR1 reads ENHRY; CDR2 reads SYGVKD. This CDR3 comprises 17 residues. V was trimmed by 10 bases and J by 1 base, leaving 26 bases between them. Here the CDR3 DNA reads TGTGCCACCCCACCGGGACAAAGGGGGATCGGGTCCTACGAGCAGTACTTC. This codes for CATPPGQRGIGSYEQYF.